This TCR beta chain came from a study of regulatory T cells in long-lasting Graves disease. Arm-PCR of CDR3 regions and iRepertoire HTBI primers were the basis on which TCR beta libraries were built. TCRdb analysed the multiplex PCR reads with MiXCR anew, one entry per CDR3 protein. The sample yields about 290,000 distinct CDR3 sequences, around 21% seen once. Stated time point: persistent/refractory GD, antithyroid drugs over 5 years with positive TRAb. Isolated PBMC RNA provided the starting material for the TCR library. Patients met American Thyroid Association criteria for Graves' disease. From an endocrinology department in Xi'an, China, came the patients. Peripheral blood, 7 to 10 milliliters per patient, was collected in EDTA tubes. V shed 2 bases and J 4 bases; nucleotides not matched to a gene: 4. CDR3 length: 14 amino acids. Germline V lookup: CDR1 SQVTM, CDR2 ANQGSEA. This clonotype was seen a few times.

The material was peripheral blood mononuclear cells (PBMCs), obtained when the disease was refractory, from a patient treated with antithyroid drugs. The chain links TRBV29-1 to TRBJ2-2, with 7 bases aligning to TRBD1. The receptor was derived from a female donor with Graves disease. This CDR3 is CSVEPYRGTGELFF. CDR3 coding DNA: TGCAGCGTTGAACCGTACAGGGGCACCGGGGAGCTGTTTTTT.